This TCR beta chain is drawn from a study of T-cell reconstitution after alpha-beta-depleted transplantation in children listed by TCRdb under 2016. General notes on the study: Using TCR repertoire profiling, the study quantitatively followed how T-cell immune reconstitution unfolded in children after TCRalphabeta/CD19-depleted allogeneic hematopoietic cell transplantation.

This clonotype occurred many times. This receptor's antigen is unknown. No much larger clonotype is one base removed from it; base qualities were not supplied. The paper as a whole reports these results and caveats: Apparently early alphabetaT-cell count recovery about two months after transplant reportedly relied on only several hundred rapidly expanded clones derived from non-depleted graft cells. Over subsequent months, a decline in hyperexpanded clone frequencies was noted, and after one year, T-cell counts and TCRbeta diversity were mostly ascribed to newly produced T cells. In some patients, the high TCRbeta diversity seen at day 60 was put down to recipient T cells and intrathymic progenitors that had survived conditioning.

Here V drops 5 bases and J drops 2 bases, and the junction holds 1 base not matched to any gene. The CDR3 runs 13 amino acids, cysteine and phenylalanine included. Kept here is only the CDR3 DNA, which spans 39 bases and is read in frame from base 1. Libraries were made using PCR. This sample was sequenced with an Illumina HiSeq 2500. TCR library preparation used molecular barcoding, with unique molecular identifiers applied to normalize quantification of the TCRbeta repertoire. TCRdb redid the processing of the public reads, applying fastp at Q25 and MiXCR, and retained in-frame beta chains. Identical CDR3 proteins give one entry, which carries the most common genes and DNA. This sample gives around 90,000 distinct CDR3 sequences in total; 15% to 19% of them show up just once. The ten largest account for about 18% of the sample. What this sample's treatment or condition label stands for: allogeneic hematopoietic cell transplantation with graft depleted of TCRalphabeta T cells and CD19 B cells. The children who served as transplant recipients had been given grafts of TCRalphabeta/CD19-depleted allogeneic hematopoietic cells.

The specimen comprised PBMCs, mostly from graft donor cells, sampled 180 days after TCRalphabeta/CD19-depleted stem cell transplant. This sequence originates from a male patient aged 2 to 10 who had a stem cell transplant for acute lymphoblastic leukemia, so the T cells may come from the graft donor. This receptor chain uses TRBV12-3 or TRBV12-4 and TRBJ2-7; TRBD1 matches 9 bases in the middle. CDR3 sequence: CASSRDRAYEQYF. The DNA is as follows: TGTGCCAGCAGTCGGGACAGGGCCTACGAGCAGTACTTC.